This T cell receptor (beta chain) was observed in a study of spatial heterogeneity in lung cancer. V dropped 5 bases and J dropped 5; count of bases not matched to a gene: 6. The germline V gene has CDR1 PRHDT and CDR2 FYEKMQ (reference sequence). This CDR3 has 13 amino acids. In its sample, this clonotype was seen a few times. TCRdb passed the 5' RACE reads through MiXCR, listing each CDR3 protein once. The sample has approximately 92,000 distinct CDR3 sequences, approximately 12% seen once. Time point reported: sample taken at primary tumor resection. The rearrangement uses TRBV13 and TRBJ2-7, with 7 bases aligning to TRBD1. The sequence derives from a male donor with early-stage non-small cell lung cancer. Material: PBMCs, obtained at surgery. The CDR3 DNA is TGTGCCAGCAGCGTCGGGACAGAAAACGAGCAGTACTTC. Translating gives CASSVGTENEQYF.